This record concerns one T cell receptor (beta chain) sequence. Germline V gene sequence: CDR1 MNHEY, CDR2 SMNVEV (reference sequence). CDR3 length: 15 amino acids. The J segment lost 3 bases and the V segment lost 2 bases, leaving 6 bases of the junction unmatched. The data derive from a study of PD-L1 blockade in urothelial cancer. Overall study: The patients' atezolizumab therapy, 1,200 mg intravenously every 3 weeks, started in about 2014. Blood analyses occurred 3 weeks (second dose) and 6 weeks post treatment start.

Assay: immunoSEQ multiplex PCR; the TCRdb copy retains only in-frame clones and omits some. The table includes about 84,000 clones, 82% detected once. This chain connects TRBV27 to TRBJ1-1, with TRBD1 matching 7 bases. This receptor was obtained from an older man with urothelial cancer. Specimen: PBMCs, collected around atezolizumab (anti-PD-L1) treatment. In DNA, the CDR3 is TGTGCCAGCAGTTTAGACAGGGAGGTCGACACTGAAGCTTTCTTT. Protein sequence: CASSLDREVDTEAFF.